This section outlines one T cell receptor beta chain sequence together with its context. The antigen is undetermined. The data originate from a study of T cells in severe cutaneous drug reactions. Overall study context: Recruitment ran 2011 to 2018 in Taiwan, Thailand and a European registry. Findings of the study overall: A public TCRbeta CDR3 appeared in all seven CBZ-SJS/TEN blister samples, averaging roughly 14%.

Germline V gives CDR1 SGHVS, CDR2 FNYEAQ. This CDR3 contains 14 residues. The patients sequenced had a carbamazepine-induced Stevens-Johnson syndrome or toxic epidermal necrolysis reaction. Bulk and single-cell libraries used iRepertoire multiplex PCR with TCR subtype-specific primers. Each sample contributed roughly 90-500 ng of RNA for bulk libraries. TCRdb re-called the multiplex PCR reads, yielding one record per CDR3 amino acid sequence without DNA. The sample holds 21,000 or so distinct CDR3 sequences. The receptor's source is a human donor with toxic epidermal necrolysis, a severe cutaneous drug reaction. Source material: PBMCs. V usage is TRBV7-6 and J usage is TRBJ2-7; with no DNA, the TCRdb D assignment of TRBD1 cannot be verified. The CDR3: CASSLGPSSYEQYF.